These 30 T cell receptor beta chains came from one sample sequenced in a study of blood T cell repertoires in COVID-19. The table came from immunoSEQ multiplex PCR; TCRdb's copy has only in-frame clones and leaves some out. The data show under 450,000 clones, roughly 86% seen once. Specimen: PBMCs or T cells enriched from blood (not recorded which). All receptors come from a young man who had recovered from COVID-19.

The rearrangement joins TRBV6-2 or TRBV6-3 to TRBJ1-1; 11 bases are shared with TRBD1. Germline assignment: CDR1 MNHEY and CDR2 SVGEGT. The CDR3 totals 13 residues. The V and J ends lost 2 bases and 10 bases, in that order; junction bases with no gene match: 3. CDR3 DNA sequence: TGTGCCAGCAGTTACGGGACAGGGGGTATAGCTTTCTTT. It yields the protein CASSYGTGGIAFF.

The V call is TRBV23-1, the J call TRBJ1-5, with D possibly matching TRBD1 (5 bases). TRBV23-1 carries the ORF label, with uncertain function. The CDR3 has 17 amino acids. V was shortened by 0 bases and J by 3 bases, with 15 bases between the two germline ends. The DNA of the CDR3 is TGCGCCAGCAGTCAATCCGCGGGGGAACAGAACAATCAGCCCCAGCATTTT. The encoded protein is CASSQSAGEQNNQPQHF.

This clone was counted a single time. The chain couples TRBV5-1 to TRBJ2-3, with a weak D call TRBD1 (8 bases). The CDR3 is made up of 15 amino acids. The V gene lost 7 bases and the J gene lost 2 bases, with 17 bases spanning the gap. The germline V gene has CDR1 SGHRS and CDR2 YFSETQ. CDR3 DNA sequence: TGCGCCAGCCGACAGGGGACTACGAACACAGATACGCAGTATTTT. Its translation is CASRQGTTNTDTQYF.

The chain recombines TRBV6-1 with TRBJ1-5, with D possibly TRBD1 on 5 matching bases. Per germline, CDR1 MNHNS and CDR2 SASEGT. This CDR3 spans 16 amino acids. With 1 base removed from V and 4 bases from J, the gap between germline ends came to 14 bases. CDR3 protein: CASSEGAGGRNQPQHF. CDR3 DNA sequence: TGTGCCAGCAGTGAAGGGGCCGGGGGGAGGAATCAGCCCCAGCATTTT.

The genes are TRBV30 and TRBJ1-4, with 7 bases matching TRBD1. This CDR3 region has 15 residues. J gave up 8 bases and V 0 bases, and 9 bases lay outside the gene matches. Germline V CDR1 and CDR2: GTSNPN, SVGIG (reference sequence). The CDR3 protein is CAWSVHRGPKEKLFF. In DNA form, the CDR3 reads TGTGCCTGGAGTGTACACAGGGGCCCAAAAGAAAAACTGTTTTTT.

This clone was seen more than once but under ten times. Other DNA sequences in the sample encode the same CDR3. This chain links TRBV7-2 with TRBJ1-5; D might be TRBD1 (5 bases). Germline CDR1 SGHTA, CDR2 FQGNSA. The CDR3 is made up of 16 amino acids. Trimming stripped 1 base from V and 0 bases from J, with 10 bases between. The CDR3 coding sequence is TGTGCCAGCAGCTTAGTGGGGGGATATAGCAATCAGCCCCAGCATTTT. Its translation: CASSLVGGYSNQPQHF.

The CDR3: CASSTSGGINSPLHF. The CDR3 region has the DNA TGTGCCAGCAGCACCAGCGGGGGGATCAATTCACCCCTCCACTTT. The rearrangement joins TRBV21-1 to TRBJ1-6. TRBV21-1 is labeled a pseudogene. The CDR3 is 15 residues long.

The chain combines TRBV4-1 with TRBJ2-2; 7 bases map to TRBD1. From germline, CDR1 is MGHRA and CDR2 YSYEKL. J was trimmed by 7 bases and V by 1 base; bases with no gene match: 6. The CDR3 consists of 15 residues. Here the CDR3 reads CASSQGQGTIGELFF. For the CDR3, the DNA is TGCGCCAGCAGCCAAGGACAGGGAACCATCGGGGAGCTGTTTTTT.

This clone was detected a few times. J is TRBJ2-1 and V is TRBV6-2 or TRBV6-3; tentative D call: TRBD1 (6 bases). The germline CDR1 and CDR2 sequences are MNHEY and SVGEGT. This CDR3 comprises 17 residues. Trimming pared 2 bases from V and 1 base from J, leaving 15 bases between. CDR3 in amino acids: CASSYPTGTNSYNEQFF. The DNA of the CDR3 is TGTGCCAGCAGTTACCCAACCGGGACAAATTCCTACAATGAGCAGTTCTTC.

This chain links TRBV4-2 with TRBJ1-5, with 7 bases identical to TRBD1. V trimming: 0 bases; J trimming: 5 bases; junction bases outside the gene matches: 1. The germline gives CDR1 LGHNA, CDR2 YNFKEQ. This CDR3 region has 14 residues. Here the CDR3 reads CASSQEQGDQPQHF. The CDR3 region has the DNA TGTGCCAGCAGCCAAGAGCAGGGGGATCAGCCCCAGCATTTT.

The DNA for the CDR3 is TGTGCCAGCAGTTACCCAACAGGGCTAGGGGGCGACTACGAGCAGTACTTC. This gives the protein CASSYPTGLGGDYEQYF. The V call is TRBV6-2 or TRBV6-3, the J call TRBJ2-7, with TRBD1 matching over 7 bases. V gave up 2 bases and J gave up 3 bases; unmatched junction bases: 13. CDR1 and CDR2 (germline): MNHEY, SVGEGT. CDR3 size: 17 residues.

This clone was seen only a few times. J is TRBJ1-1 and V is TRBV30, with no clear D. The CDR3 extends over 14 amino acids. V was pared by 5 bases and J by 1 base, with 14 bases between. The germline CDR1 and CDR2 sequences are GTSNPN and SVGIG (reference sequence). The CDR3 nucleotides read TGTGCCTGGCGTCCCAGGATCGCGAACACTGAAGCTTTCTTT. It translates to CAWRPRIANTEAFF.

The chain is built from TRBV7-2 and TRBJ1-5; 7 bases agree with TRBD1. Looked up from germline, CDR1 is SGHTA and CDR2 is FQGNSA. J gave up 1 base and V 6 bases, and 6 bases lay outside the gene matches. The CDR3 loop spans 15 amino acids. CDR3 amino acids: CASRPTGLSNQPQHF. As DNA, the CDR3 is TGTGCCAGCAGGCCGACAGGGTTGAGCAATCAGCCCCAGCATTTT. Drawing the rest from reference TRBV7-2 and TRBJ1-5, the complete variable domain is GAGVSQSPSNKVTEKGKDVELRCDPISGHTALYWYRQSLGQGLEFLIYFQGNSAPDKSGLPSDRFSAERTGGSVSTLTIQRTQQEDSAVYLCASRPTGLSNQPQHFGDGTRLSIL.

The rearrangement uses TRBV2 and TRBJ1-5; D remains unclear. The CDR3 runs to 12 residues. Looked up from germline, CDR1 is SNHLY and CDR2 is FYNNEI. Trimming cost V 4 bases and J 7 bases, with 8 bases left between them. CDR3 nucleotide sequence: TGTGCCAGCAGTGTGGGAGGACAGCCCCAGCATTTT. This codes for CASSVGGQPQHF.

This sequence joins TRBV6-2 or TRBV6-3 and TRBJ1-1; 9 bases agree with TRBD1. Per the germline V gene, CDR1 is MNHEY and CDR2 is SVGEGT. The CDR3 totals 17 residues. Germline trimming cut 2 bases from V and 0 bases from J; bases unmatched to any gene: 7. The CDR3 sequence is CASSYTGTGKMNTEAFF. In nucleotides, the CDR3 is TGTGCCAGCAGTTACACCGGGACAGGGAAGATGAACACTGAAGCTTTCTTT.

CDR3 sequence: CASKGGVNTEAFF. The CDR3 nucleotides are TGTGCCAGCAAGGGGGGGGTGAACACTGAAGCTTTCTTT. This rearrangement joins TRBV28 to TRBJ1-1; possible D gene TRBD1, 6 bases. Germline CDR1 and CDR2: MDHEN and SYDVKM. The CDR3 totals 13 residues. The V gene lost 7 bases and the J gene lost 0 bases, with 9 bases spanning the gap.

The CDR3 region has the DNA TGTGCCAGCAGCGCCTCGGTACAGCGGGGGCACTACAATGAGCAGTTCTTC. It codes for CASSASVQRGHYNEQFF. The chain uses TRBV7-6 and TRBJ2-1; 8 nucleotides align to TRBD2. The CDR3 spans 17 residues. Germline V gene data show CDR1 as SGHVS and CDR2 as FNYEAQ. V shed 5 bases, J shed 3 bases, and the junction held 12 bases outside the gene matches.

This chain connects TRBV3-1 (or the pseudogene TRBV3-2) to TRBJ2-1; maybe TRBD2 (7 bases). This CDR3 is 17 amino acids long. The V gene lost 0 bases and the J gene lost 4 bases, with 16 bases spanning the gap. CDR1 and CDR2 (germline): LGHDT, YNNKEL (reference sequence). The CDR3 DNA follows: TGTGCCAGCAGCCAAGATCATCGGCGGGGGCTATACAATGAGCAGTTCTTC. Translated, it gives CASSQDHRRGLYNEQFF.

The CDR3 loop reads CASRPGGPTDTQYF. DNA for the CDR3: TGCGCCAGCAGACCGGGGGGGCCTACAGATACGCAGTATTTT. V and J are TRBV5-1 and TRBJ2-3; the match to TRBD2 covers 8 bases. The CDR3 sequence is 14 residues long. Per the germline V gene, CDR1 is SGHRS and CDR2 is YFSETQ. V was clipped by 5 bases and J by 3 bases; unmatched bases: 5.

The CDR3 here is CASSPTGIGYTF. CDR3 sequence (DNA): TGTGCCAGCAGCCCGACAGGGATTGGCTACACCTTC. The chain links TRBV12-3 or TRBV12-4 to TRBJ1-2; TRBD1 matches at 7 bases. Trimming took 6 bases from V and 7 from J; bases not matched to a gene: 5. The CDR3 is 12 residues long.

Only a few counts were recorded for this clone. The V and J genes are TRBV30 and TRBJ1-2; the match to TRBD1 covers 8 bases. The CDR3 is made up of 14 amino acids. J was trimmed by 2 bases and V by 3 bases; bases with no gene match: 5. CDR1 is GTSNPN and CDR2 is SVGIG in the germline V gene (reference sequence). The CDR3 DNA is TGTGCCTGGAGAGGACAGGGTATCAACTATGGCTACACCTTC. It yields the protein CAWRGQGINYGYTF.

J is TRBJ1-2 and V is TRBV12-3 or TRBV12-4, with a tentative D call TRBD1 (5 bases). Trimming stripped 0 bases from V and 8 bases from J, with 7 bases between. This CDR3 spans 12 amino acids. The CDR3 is CASSLAGRGYTF. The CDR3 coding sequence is TGTGCCAGCAGTTTAGCGGGGCGCGGCTACACCTTC.

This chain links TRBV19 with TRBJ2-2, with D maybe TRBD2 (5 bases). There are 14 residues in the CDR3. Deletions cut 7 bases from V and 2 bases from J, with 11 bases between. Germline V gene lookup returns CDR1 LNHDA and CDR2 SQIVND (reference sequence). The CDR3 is CASTAGVNTGELFF. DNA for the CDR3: TGTGCCAGTACCGCCGGGGTTAACACCGGGGAGCTGTTTTTT.

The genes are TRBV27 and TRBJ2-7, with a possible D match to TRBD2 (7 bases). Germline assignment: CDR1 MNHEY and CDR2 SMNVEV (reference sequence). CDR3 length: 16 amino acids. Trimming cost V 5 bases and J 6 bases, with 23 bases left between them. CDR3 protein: CASSRGSGRGGGEQYF. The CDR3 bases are TGTGCCAGCAGTAGGGGTTCAGGAAGGGGGGGAGGCGAGCAGTACTTC.

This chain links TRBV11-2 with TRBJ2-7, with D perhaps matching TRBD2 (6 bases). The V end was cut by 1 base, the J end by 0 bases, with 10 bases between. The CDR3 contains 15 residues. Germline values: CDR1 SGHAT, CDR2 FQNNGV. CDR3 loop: CASSLVPGLSYEQYF. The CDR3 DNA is TGTGCCAGCAGCTTAGTTCCGGGACTCTCCTACGAGCAGTACTTC. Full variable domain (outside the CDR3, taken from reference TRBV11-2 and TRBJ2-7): EAGVAQSPRYKIIEKRQSVAFWCNPISGHATLYWYQQILGQGPKLLIQFQNNGVVDDSQLPKDRFSAERLKGVDSTLKIQPAKLEDSAVYLCASSLVPGLSYEQYFGPGTRLTVT.

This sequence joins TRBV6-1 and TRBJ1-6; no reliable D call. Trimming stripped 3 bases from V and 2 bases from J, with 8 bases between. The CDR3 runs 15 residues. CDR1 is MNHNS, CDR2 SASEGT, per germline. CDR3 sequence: CASSDSGPYNSPLHF. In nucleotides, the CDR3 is TGTGCCAGCAGTGATTCTGGCCCCTATAATTCACCCCTCCACTTT.

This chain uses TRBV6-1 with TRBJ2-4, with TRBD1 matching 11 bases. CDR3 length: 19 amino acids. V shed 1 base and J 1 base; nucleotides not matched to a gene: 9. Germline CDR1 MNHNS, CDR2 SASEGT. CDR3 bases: TGTGCCAGCAGTGAAGATTGGGACAGGGGGGAGGGGGCCAAAAACATTCAGTACTTC. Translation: CASSEDWDRGEGAKNIQYF.

For the CDR3, the DNA is TGTGCTAGTGGCCAAATTAGCAATCAGCCCCAGCATTTT. Protein: CASGQISNQPQHF. This chain links TRBV12-5 with TRBJ1-5; D remains ambiguous. CDR1 is LGHNT and CDR2 is FRNRAP in the germline V gene. This CDR3 spans 13 amino acids. V lost 6 bases to trimming and J lost 0 bases, with 6 bases between them.

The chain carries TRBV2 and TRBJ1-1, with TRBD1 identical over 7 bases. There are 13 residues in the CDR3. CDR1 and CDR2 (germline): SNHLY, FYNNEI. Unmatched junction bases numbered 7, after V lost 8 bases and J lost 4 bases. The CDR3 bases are TGTGCCAGCCGAACAGGGGTGGTCACTGAAGCTTTCTTT. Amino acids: CASRTGVVTEAFF.

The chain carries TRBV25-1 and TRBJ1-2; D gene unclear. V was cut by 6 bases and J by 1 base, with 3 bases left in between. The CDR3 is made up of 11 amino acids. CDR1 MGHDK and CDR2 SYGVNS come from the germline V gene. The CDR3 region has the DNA TGTGCCAGCAGCGTTAACTATGGCTACACCTTC. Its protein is CASSVNYGYTF.